This T cell receptor beta chain originates from a study of blood T cell repertoires in COVID-19. Looking at the study overall: Sites across the United States, Italy and Spain contributed samples from acute and convalescent COVID-19. Sample material is recorded as cDNA or gDNA derived from T cells, B-cell-depleted T cells, or PBMCs.

CDR1 is SGHTA, CDR2 FQGTGA, per germline. V was shortened by 3 bases and J by 4 bases, with 13 bases between the two germline ends. This CDR3 contains 15 residues. The table came from immunoSEQ multiplex PCR; TCRdb's copy has only in-frame clones and leaves some out. The data hold 90,000 to 120,000 clones, with about nine tenths observed a single time. Input material: peripheral blood. This sequence joins TRBV7-3 and TRBJ2-1; tentatively, D is TRBD2 (7 bases). The sequence was collected from a woman aged 30 to 39 with acute or convalescent COVID-19. CDR3 region: CASSFRGGQYNEQFF. CDR3 DNA sequence: TGTGCCAGCAGCTTCCGCGGGGGACAATACAATGAGCAGTTCTTC. Based on the CDR3 plus reference TRBV7-3 and TRBJ2-1, the full variable domain is GAGVSQTPSNKVTEKGKYVELRCDPISGHTALYWYRQSLGQGPEFLIYFQGTGAADDSGLPNDRFFAVRPEGSVSTLKIQRTERGDSAVYLCASSFRGGQYNEQFFGPGTRLTVL.